This T cell receptor (beta chain) emerged from a study of T-cell memory formation after mild COVID-19 (dated by TCRdb to the early 2020s). About the study as a whole: Most TCR sequence clusters were specific to one of the two donors. In a couple of donors, T-cell clones that expanded and contracted after mild COVID-19 were followed by sequencing TCRalpha and TCRbeta repertoires longitudinally. Two young, previously healthy adult volunteers made up the cohort, one male and one female.

Paper-wide results and their limitations: From day 15 to 85, contracting clones showed balanced CD4/CD8 phenotypes, whereas a second wave of clones that expanded from day 15 to 37 leaned towards CD4+. Whether the second-wave clones peaking on day 37 were SARS-CoV-2 specific was not confirmed. Some responding clones were detected in pre-infection memory, suggesting pre-existing cross-reactive memory T cells joined the SARS-CoV-2 response. Contracting CD4+ clones were located mainly in the CM and EM memory subsets, whereas CD8+ clones were found to be enriched in EMRA. The study covered only a couple of mild cases, and larger cohorts including severe cases with pre-infection samples were considered necessary.

Worth noting for this clonotype: No cognate antigen has been identified for it. The record has no base qualities; no much larger clone is one base away.

Data came from an Illumina NovaSeq 6000. Using 5'RACE with constant-segment primers, TCRalpha and TCRbeta cDNA libraries were constructed, with sample barcodes and unique molecular identifiers added in the process. Trizol reagent was used to extract RNA from every sample. Library amplification was performed in two PCR steps, and a second sample barcode and Illumina TruSeq adapters were introduced in the second step. The libraries were sequenced on an Illumina NovaSeq using 2 x 150 bp paired-end reads. The study's own analysis went as follows. With migec v1.2.7, reads were demultiplexed and then collapsed into UMI-guided consensus sequences. Using mixcr v2.1.11, the UMI consensuses were aligned to TRA and TRB V and J templates and assembled into clonotypes. Expanded or contracted clonotypes were those called significant by both edgeR and NoisET, with noise models trained on biological replicates. edgeR calls used a false discovery rate-adjusted p below 0.01 and a log2 fold-change threshold of 1. As an exploratory analysis of dynamics, max-normalized trajectories of the 1000 most abundant clonotypes were examined by PCA with hierarchical clustering. Separately sequenced CD4+ and CD8+ repertoires were used to assign a CD4 or CD8 phenotype to each responding clone. TCRdb reran the public reads through fastp at Q25 and MiXCR, keeping productive beta chains. All rows with the same CDR3 protein become a single entry with the most common DNA and genes. The V and J calls were determined by TCRdb, not by the authors. For this sample there are 300,000 or so distinct CDR3 sequences; around 15% appear just once. Clones ranked in the top ten supply more than 20% of the sample.

Ficoll-Paque density gradient centrifugation was the method used to isolate PBMCs. Sequenced: PBMCs or a T cell subset sorted from them (not recorded which). The sequence was obtained from a man between 18 and 35 years old who had mild COVID-19 (a few samples of this study predate the infection). The sample titles of this study are shuffled in the database, so cell type and time point are left out; the donor was told from shared clones.

The CDR3 has the sequence CASSQDHRSQETQYF. The DNA sequence follows: TGTGCCAGCAGCCAAGATCACAGGAGCCAAGAGACCCAGTACTTC. The chain is encoded by TRBV14 joined to TRBJ2-5; the D gene is perhaps TRBD1, on 5 matching bases. Cut back by 0 bases and 1 base, the V and J ends lie 9 bases apart. The CDR3 has 15 amino acids, counting the end cysteine and phenylalanine. Kept here is only the CDR3 DNA, which spans 45 bases and is read in frame from base 1. From a lookup of the germline V gene, CDR1 and CDR2 are SGHDN and FVKESK.